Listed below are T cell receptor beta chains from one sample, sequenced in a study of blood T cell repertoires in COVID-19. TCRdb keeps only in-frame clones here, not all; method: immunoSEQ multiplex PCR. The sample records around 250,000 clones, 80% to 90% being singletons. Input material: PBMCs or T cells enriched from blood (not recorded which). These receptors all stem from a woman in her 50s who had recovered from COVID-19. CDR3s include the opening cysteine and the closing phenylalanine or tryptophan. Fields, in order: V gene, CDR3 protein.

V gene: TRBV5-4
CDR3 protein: CASSPAGQQAKNIQYF

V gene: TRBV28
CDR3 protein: CASRYFRGLANTEAFF

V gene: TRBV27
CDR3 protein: CASSLSAGTGIRYEQYF

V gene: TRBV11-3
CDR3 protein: CASSLGGRGDTQYF

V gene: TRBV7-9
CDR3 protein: CASSLEQLSYEQYF

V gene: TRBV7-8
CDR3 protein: CASSLGTVIGVGGNTIYF

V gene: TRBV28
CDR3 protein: CASTQSGTLFEQYF

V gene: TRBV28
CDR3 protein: CASSFAAGELFF

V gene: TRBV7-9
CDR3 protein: CASSLQTGAFNYGYTF

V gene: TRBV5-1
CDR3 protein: CASSQPRLQVRYNEQFF

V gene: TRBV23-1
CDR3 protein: CASSLGTGSTEAFF

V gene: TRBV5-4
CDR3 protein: CASSWEGQGAFF

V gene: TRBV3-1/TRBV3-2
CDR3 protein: CASSLRSGLSNEQFF

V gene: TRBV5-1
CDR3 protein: CASSTGDTDTQYF

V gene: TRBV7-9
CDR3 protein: CASSPGQGAIMDEQYF

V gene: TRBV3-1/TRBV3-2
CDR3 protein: CASSPLAGGPYNEQFF

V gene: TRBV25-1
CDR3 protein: CASSEGTGGNYGYTF

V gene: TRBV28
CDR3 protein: CASSLWGGENTEAFF

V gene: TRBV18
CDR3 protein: CASSAGIDTEAFF

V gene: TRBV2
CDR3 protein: CASSFSRFSDTQYF

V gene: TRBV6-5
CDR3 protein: CASSYGTGSDEQYF

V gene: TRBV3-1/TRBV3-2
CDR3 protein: CASSHGTSGVNEQFF

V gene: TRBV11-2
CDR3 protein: CASSLGTSGSTDTQYF

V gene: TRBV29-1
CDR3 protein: CSVVGQAMNTEAFF

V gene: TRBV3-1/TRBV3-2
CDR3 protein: CASSLKYGTIYHF

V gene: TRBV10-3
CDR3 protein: CAIGGLRYQETQYF

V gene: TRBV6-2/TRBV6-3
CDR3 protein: CASSYQLLAGAPDTQYF

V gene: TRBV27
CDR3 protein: CARLRLRTSGDSYEQYF

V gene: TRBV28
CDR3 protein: CASSTPGTGSGNTIYF

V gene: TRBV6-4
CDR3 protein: CASGDGRAEQFF

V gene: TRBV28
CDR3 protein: CASSFWGLAGSSSYEQYF

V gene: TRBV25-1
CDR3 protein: CASSSPGLRYNEQFF

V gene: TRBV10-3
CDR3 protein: CAIRASGPNTGELFF

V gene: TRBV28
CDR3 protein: CASSLYRRNTEAFF

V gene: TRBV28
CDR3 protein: CASTILPSGQPQHF

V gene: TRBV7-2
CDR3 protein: CASSTRTGSPEAFF

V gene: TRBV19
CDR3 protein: CASSVQGHFSGANVLTF

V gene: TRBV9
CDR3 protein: CASSATLSQPQHF

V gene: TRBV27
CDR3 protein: CASSYGTSGNEQFF

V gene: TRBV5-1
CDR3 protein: CASSLGQLFDYGYTF

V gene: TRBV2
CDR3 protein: CASSEGQGYGYTF

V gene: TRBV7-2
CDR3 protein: CASSLEGPGEQFF

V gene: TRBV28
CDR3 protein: CASSLDRATNEKLFF

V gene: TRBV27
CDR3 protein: CASSLYSLGQIYEQYF